The 11 T cell receptor beta chains below all came from one sample that was sequenced in a study of blood T cell repertoires in COVID-19. Some clones are missing from TCRdb's copy, which holds only in-frame ones; the method was immunoSEQ multiplex PCR. The data contain around 59,000 clones, more than 60% of them singletons. The sequenced material came from peripheral blood. These receptors originate from a woman between 50 and 59 years old with active or convalescent COVID-19.

This CDR3 reads CASSSTGTTFREQFF. CDR3 bases: TGTGCCAGCAGTTCAACCGGGACTACGTTTCGGGAGCAGTTCTTC. The chain links TRBV6-5 to TRBJ2-1; 7 bases are shared with TRBD2. Germline V lookup: CDR1 MNHEY, CDR2 SVGAGI. CDR3 length: 15 amino acids. Unmatched junction bases numbered 13, after V lost 4 bases and J lost 10 bases.

This clone was observed a handful of times. The V gene is TRBV7-9, the J gene TRBJ2-2; TRBD1 might be the D (7 bases). The germline V and J ends were trimmed by 4 bases and 9 bases, with 18 bases remaining between them. The CDR3 runs 15 residues. Germline values: CDR1 SEHNR, CDR2 FQNEAQ (reference sequence). The CDR3 spells CASSYTGDSSRELFF. The CDR3 bases are TGTGCCAGCAGCTACACAGGGGACTCCAGCAGGGAGCTGTTTTTT.

The V gene is TRBV5-1, the J gene TRBJ2-3, with TRBD2 as a possible D gene (5 bases). Germline CDR1 and CDR2: SGHRS and YFSETQ. This CDR3 contains 18 residues. Trimming stripped 1 base from V and 0 bases from J, with 18 bases between. The CDR3 loop is CASSLRAFSASSTDTQYF. The DNA for the CDR3 is TGCGCCAGCAGCTTGAGGGCCTTTAGCGCTTCTAGCACAGATACGCAGTATTTT.

The rearrangement uses TRBV6-6 and TRBJ2-1; 9 positions match TRBD2. The CDR3 extends over 15 amino acids. The V gene end was trimmed by 2 bases and the J gene end by 7 bases; junction bases not matched to a gene: 6. Germline CDR1 reads MNHNY; CDR2 reads SVGAGI (reference sequence). As DNA, the CDR3 is TGTGCCAGCAGTTACGGTAGCGGGAGTGGGAATGAGCAGTTCTTC. This encodes CASSYGSGSGNEQFF.

This clone has a handful of counts. CDR3 sequence (DNA): TGTGCCAGCAGCTCCGACAGGGGGCATTCACCCCTCCACTTT. This gives the protein CASSSDRGHSPLHF. This rearrangement joins TRBV6-5 to TRBJ1-6, with 10 bases matching TRBD1. Looked up from germline, CDR1 is MNHEY and CDR2 is SVGAGI. V shed 6 bases, J shed 8 bases, and the junction held 4 bases outside the gene matches. This CDR3 region has 14 residues.

This clone was seen only a few times. The V and J genes are TRBV20-1 and TRBJ2-1, with D perhaps matching TRBD2 (6 bases). CDR1 is DFQATT and CDR2 is SNEGSKA in the germline V gene (reference sequence). The CDR3 length is 15 residues. Trimming removed 3 bases at V and 5 bases at J, with 17 bases between. CDR3: CSASKGGWTNNEQFF. DNA for the CDR3: TGCAGTGCTAGTAAAGGAGGCTGGACTAACAATGAGCAGTTCTTC.

The CDR3 loop is CASSTNRGLGLETQYF. Here the CDR3 DNA reads TGTGCCAGCAGCACCAACAGGGGGCTAGGGTTGGAGACCCAGTACTTC. The gene calls are TRBV7-7 and TRBJ2-5, with 9 bases fitting TRBD1. Unmatched junction bases numbered 12, after V lost 5 bases and J lost 5 bases. Germline V gene lookup returns CDR1 SSHAT and CDR2 FNYEAQ (reference sequence). The length of the CDR3 is 16 residues. Combining the CDR3 with reference TRBV7-7 and TRBJ2-5 gives the whole variable domain GAGVSQSPRYKVTKRGQDVTLRCDPISSHATLYWYQQALGQGPEFLTYFNYEAQPDKSGLPSDRFSAERPEGSISTLTIQRTEQRDSAMYRCASSTNRGLGLETQYFGPGTRLLVL.

The chain joins TRBV9 to TRBJ2-1; D is perhaps TRBD2 (6 bases). The CDR3 covers 16 residues. Looked up from germline, CDR1 is SGDLS and CDR2 is YYNGEE. Trimming took 0 bases from V and 2 from J, leaving 12 bases between them. CDR3 bases: TGTGCCAGCAGCGTAGTTGCGGGAAATACCTACAATGAGCAGTTCTTC. It yields the protein CASSVVAGNTYNEQFF.

V usage is TRBV7-6 and J usage is TRBJ2-7; 13 bases are shared with TRBD2. Trimming took 2 bases from V and 3 from J; bases not matched to a gene: 7. Germline V lookup: CDR1 SGHVS, CDR2 FNYEAQ. CDR3 length equals 17 residues. The CDR3 is CASSLTSGRAPFYEQYF. The CDR3 nucleotides read TGTGCCAGCAGCTTAACTAGCGGGAGGGCCCCTTTCTACGAGCAGTACTTC.

The chain is built from TRBV3-1 (or the pseudogene TRBV3-2) and TRBJ2-5, with 14 bases aligning to TRBD2. The CDR3 loop spans 14 amino acids. Germline assignment: CDR1 LGHDT and CDR2 YNNKEL (reference sequence). With 3 bases clipped from V and 9 bases from J, the junction kept 3 bases outside the gene matches. The CDR3 here is CASSQGLAGVAQYF. In DNA form, the CDR3 reads TGTGCCAGCAGCCAGGGACTAGCGGGAGTGGCCCAGTACTTC.

The chain is built from TRBV7-5 and TRBJ2-7; the listed D gene, TRBD1, was not tested against the DNA. TRBV7-5 has pseudogene status. The CDR3 loop spans 15 amino acids. CDR3 nucleotides: TGTGTCAGAGCCCGTATGACAGTCAGCTCCTACGAGCAGTACTTC. Encoded protein: CVRARMTVSSYEQYF.